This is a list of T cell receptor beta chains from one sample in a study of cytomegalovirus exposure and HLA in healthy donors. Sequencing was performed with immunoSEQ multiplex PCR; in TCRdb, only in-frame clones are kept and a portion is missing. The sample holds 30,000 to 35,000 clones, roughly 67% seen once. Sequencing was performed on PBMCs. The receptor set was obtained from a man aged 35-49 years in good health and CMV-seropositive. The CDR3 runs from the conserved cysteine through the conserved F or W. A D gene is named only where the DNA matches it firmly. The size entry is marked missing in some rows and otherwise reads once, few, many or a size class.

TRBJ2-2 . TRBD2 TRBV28 CASSPLAGSYTGELFF TGTGCCAGCAGTCCACTAGCGGGGAGTTATACCGGGGAGCTGTTTTTT
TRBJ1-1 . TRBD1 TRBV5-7 CASSLEGQGCETEAFF TGTGCCAGCAGCTTGGAGGGACAGGGGTGCGAAACTGAAGCTTTCTTT
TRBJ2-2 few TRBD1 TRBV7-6 CASSLGSDRGRGGELFF TGTGCCAGCAGCTTAGGTTCGGACAGGGGGCGCGGCGGGGAGCTGTTTTTT
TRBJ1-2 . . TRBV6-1 CASRIMDSPNYGYTF TGTGCCAGCAGAATCATGGACTCCCCTAACTATGGCTACACCTTC
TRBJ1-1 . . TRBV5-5 CASSLRLPGTEAFF TGTGCCAGCAGCCTGAGGCTGCCCGGCACTGAAGCTTTCTTT
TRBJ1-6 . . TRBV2 CASSSLLDRNSPLHF TGTGCCAGCAGTTCTCTTTTGGACAGAAATTCACCCCTCCACTTT
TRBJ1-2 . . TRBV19 CASSMVSEANYGYTF TGTGCCAGTAGTATGGTCAGCGAAGCTAACTATGGCTACACCTTC
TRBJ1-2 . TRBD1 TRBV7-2 CASSFPGQGTRYGYTF TGTGCCAGCAGCTTTCCGGGACAGGGGACGCGCTATGGCTACACCTTC
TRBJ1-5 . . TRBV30 CAWARDSNQPQHF TGTGCCTGGGCCCGAGATAGCAATCAGCCCCAGCATTTT
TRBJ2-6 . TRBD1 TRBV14 CASRKQGDGANVLTF TGTGCCAGCAGGAAACAGGGGGATGGGGCCAACGTCCTGACTTTC
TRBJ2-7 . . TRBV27 CASLRPIGSSYEQYF TGTGCCAGCCTCCGACCGATAGGGAGCTCCTACGAGCAGTACTTC
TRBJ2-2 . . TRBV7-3 CASSLYGENTGELFF TGTGCCAGCAGCTTATACGGGGAGAACACCGGGGAGCTGTTTTTT
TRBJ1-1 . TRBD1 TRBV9 CASSAARQGQKTEAFF TGTGCCAGCAGCGCGGCAAGACAGGGGCAGAAAACTGAAGCTTTCTTT
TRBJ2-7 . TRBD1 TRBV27 CASTLRGQSSYEQYF TGTGCCAGCACCCTTCGGGGACAGAGCTCCTACGAGCAGTACTTC
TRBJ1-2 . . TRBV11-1 CASSRPGQIYYGYTF TGTGCCAGCAGCCGCCCGGGACAAATTTACTATGGCTACACCTTC
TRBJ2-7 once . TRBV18 CASSPPTGSYEQYF TGTGCCAGCTCACCTCCCACAGGGAGCTACGAGCAGTACTTC
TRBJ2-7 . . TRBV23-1 CASSQWMSSDGHSYEQYF TGCGCCAGCAGTCAATGGATGAGTTCAGATGGACACTCCTACGAGCAGTACTTC
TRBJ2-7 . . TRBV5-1 CASRSTPFYEQYF TGCGCCAGCAGATCGACACCTTTCTACGAGCAGTACTTC
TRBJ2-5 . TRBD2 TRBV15 CATSRVRGSGGKETQYF TGTGCCACCAGCAGAGTTCGGGGGAGCGGGGGGAAAGAGACCCAGTACTTC
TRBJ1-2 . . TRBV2 CASSPLRGGRGYTF TGTGCCAGCAGTCCCCTCCGGGGGGGAAGGGGCTACACCTTC
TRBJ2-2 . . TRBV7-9 CANSNHSGELFF TGTGCCAACAGCAACCACAGCGGGGAGCTGTTTTTT
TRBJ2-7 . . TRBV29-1 CSVRGSYEQYF TGCAGCGTCAGGGGAAGCTACGAGCAGTACTTC
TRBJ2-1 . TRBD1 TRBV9 CASSVGRTGGYNEQFF TGTGCCAGCAGCGTAGGTCGGACAGGGGGCTACAATGAGCAGTTCTTC
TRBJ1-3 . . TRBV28 CASIDWVANTIYF TGTGCCAGCATTGACTGGGTTGCAAACACCATATATTTT
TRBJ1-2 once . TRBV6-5 CASSYLEGFYGYTF TGTGCCAGCAGTTACCTCGAGGGCTTCTATGGCTACACCTTC
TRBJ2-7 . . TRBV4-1 CASSQDQGRAYEQYF TGCGCCAGCAGCCAAGATCAGGGCAGGGCTTACGAGCAGTACTTC
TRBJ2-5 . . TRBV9 CASSVGSGAEGAQYF TGTGCCAGCAGCGTAGGTTCCGGGGCCGAGGGGGCCCAGTACTTC
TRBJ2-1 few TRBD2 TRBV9 CASSARETPYNEQFF TGTGCCAGCAGCGCGCGGGAGACCCCCTACAATGAGCAGTTCTTC
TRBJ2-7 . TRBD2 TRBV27 CASASGGIYEQYF TGTGCCAGCGCTAGCGGGGGGATCTACGAGCAGTACTTC
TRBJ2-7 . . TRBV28 CASRQTGRTVEQYF TGTGCCAGCCGTCAGACAGGCCGAACCGTCGAGCAGTACTTC
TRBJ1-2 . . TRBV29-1 CSAGTPLIPHGYTF TGCAGCGCCGGGACACCCTTAATACCTCATGGCTACACCTTC
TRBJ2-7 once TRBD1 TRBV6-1 CASSEAWTGKRGQYF TGTGCCAGCAGTGAAGCGTGGACAGGGAAACGCGGGCAGTACTTC
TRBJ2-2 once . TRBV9 CASSVHGGGTGELFF TGTGCCAGCAGCGTGCACGGGGGTGGGACCGGGGAGCTGTTTTTT
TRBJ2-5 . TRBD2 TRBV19 CASSPGTRQETQYF TGTGCCAGTAGTCCCGGGACTAGACAAGAGACCCAGTACTTC
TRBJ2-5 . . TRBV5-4 CASSFRDKETQYF TGTGCCAGCAGCTTCCGGGACAAAGAGACCCAGTACTTC
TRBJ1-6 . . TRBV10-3 CAISEWPLTIPSVSPLHF TGTGCCATCAGTGAGTGGCCCTTAACTATACCTTCGGTTTCACCCCTCCACTTT
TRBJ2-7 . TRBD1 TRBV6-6 CASSPGTGNYEQYF TGTGCCAGCAGTCCCGGGACAGGGAACTACGAGCAGTACTTC
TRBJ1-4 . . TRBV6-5 CASRRGSTNEKLFF TGTGCCAGCAGAAGGGGGTCAACTAATGAAAAACTGTTTTTT
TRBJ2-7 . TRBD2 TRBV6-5 CASSAGGKPYEQYF TGTGCCAGCAGCGCGGGGGGGAAACCGTACGAGCAGTACTTC
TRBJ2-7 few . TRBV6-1 CASSGPPGSRYEQYF TGTGCCAGCAGCGGACCCCCGGGATCTCGCTACGAGCAGTACTTC
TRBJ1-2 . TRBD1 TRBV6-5 CASTQDRVRDYGYTF TGTGCCAGCACCCAAGACAGGGTCAGGGACTATGGCTACACCTTC
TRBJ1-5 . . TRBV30 CAWTTGNQPQHF TGTGCCTGGACGACAGGAAATCAGCCCCAGCATTTT
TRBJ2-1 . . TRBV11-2 CASSLYGVSNKTNEQFF TGTGCCAGCAGCTTATACGGAGTGAGCAATAAAACCAATGAGCAGTTCTTC
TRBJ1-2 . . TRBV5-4 CASSLDPDNGYTF TGTGCCAGCAGCTTGGACCCGGACAATGGCTACACCTTC
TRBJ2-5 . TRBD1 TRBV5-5 CASSTGTVQETQYF TGTGCCAGCAGCACGGGGACAGTCCAAGAGACCCAGTACTTC
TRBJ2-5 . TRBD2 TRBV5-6 CASSPASGGPYQETQYF TGTGCCAGCAGCCCGGCTAGCGGGGGCCCGTACCAAGAGACCCAGTACTTC